This T cell receptor (beta chain) appears in the sequencing data of a study of identical twins. CDR1 is DFQATT, CDR2 SNEGSKA, per germline (reference sequence). Unmatched junction bases numbered 5, after V lost 7 bases and J lost 6 bases. This CDR3 is built from 12 residues. TCRdb recomputed calls from the 5' RACE reads with MiXCR, one row per CDR3 protein. The sample has 500,000 to 550,000 distinct CDR3 sequences, approximately 20% seen once. This sample was shared with a second study, whose subject was yellow fever vaccine responses in identical twins.

The clonotype was recovered from a woman aged 18-29 years in good health. The specimen sequenced was CD4+ T cells sorted from blood. This chain uses TRBV20-1 with TRBJ1-2, with 10 bases fitting TRBD1. The CDR3: CSVQDRGDGYTF. The CDR3 DNA follows: TGCAGTGTACAGGACAGGGGGGATGGCTACACCTTC.